These 3 T cell receptor beta chains originate from one sample sequenced in a study of neurological immune-mediated disorders. TCRdb re-called the 5' RACE reads through MiXCR, storing one row per CDR3 protein. This table holds roughly 30,000 distinct CDR3 sequences, approximately 5.3% found once. Sequenced sample: CD4+ T cells from blood. The source is a woman aged 45-65 years in good health.

Ten or more counts support this clonotype. This rearrangement joins TRBV28 to TRBJ2-7, with 11 bases lining up with TRBD1. This CDR3 spans 15 amino acids. J was trimmed by 2 bases and V by 4 bases; bases with no gene match: 4. Germline V lookup: CDR1 MDHEN, CDR2 SYDVKM. The CDR3 DNA reads TGTGCCAGCAGTTCCTGGGACAGGGGGGCCTACGAGCAGTACTTC. This gives the protein CASSSWDRGAYEQYF.

This clonotype was observed many times. This chain uses TRBV9 with TRBJ1-5, with 7 nucleotides matching TRBD1. Germline CDR1 reads SGDLS; CDR2 reads YYNGEE. The CDR3 has 15 amino acids. The V segment lost 4 bases and the J segment 4 bases; nucleotides outside the gene matches: 8. The CDR3 nucleotides read TGTGCCAGCAGCCCGGGGGACAGCCGAAATCAGCCCCAGCATTTT. The encoded protein is CASSPGDSRNQPQHF.

This clonotype has a count of ten or more. V and J are TRBV12-3 or TRBV12-4 and TRBJ2-1; D is undetermined. This CDR3 spans 11 amino acids. The V gene lost 6 bases and the J gene lost 4 bases, with 4 bases spanning the gap. This chain's CDR3 is CASSRYNEQFF. The DNA for the CDR3 is TGTGCCAGCAGCCGGTACAATGAGCAGTTCTTC.